These 7 T cell receptor beta chains originate from one sample sequenced in a study of OX40 agonist ivuxolimab in advanced cancers. This table comes from immunoSEQ multiplex PCR, and its TCRdb copy is limited to in-frame clones, with some not included. This table holds about 93,000 clones, approximately 89% found once. The material was CD4+ or CD8+ T cells sorted from blood, obtained in a trial of the OX40 agonist ivuxolimab. These receptors all come from an adult with an advanced solid tumor such as melanoma, head and neck, liver or kidney cancer.

V gene TRBV5-1 combines with J gene TRBJ1-2, with 7 bases that match TRBD1. V was pared by 0 bases and J by 6 bases, with 2 bases of the junction left unmatched. The CDR3 consists of 13 residues. Germline assignment: CDR1 SGHRS and CDR2 YFSETQ. As DNA, the CDR3 is TGCGCCAGCAGCTTGGAAGGGGGCAATGGCTACACCTTC. Translated, it gives CASSLEGGNGYTF.

This clone was detected only once. The CDR3 sequence is CASSPLRNYEQYF. DNA of the CDR3: TGTGCCAGCAGTCCCCTCAGGAACTACGAGCAGTACTTC. The gene calls are TRBV28 and TRBJ2-7, with D unresolved. Trimming left V 5 bases short and J 3 bases short, with 11 bases between. Germline assignment: CDR1 MDHEN and CDR2 SYDVKM. The CDR3 extends over 13 amino acids.

V usage is TRBV23-1 and J usage is TRBJ1-6; the match to TRBD1 covers 7 bases. TRBV23-1 is given ORF status, its function remaining uncertain. The ends lost 0 bases at V and 8 bases at J; junction bases unmatched: 4. This CDR3 comprises 15 residues. In DNA form, the CDR3 reads TGCGCCAGCAGTCAATCACCGGGGACAGATTCACCCCTCCACTTT. It yields the protein CASSQSPGTDSPLHF.

The chain recombines TRBV7-2 with TRBJ1-5, with 8 bases lining up with TRBD1. CDR3 length equals 15 residues. Per the germline V gene, CDR1 is SGHTA and CDR2 is FQGNSA. The V and J ends lost 3 bases and 4 bases, in that order; junction bases with no gene match: 5. For the CDR3, the DNA is TGTGCCAGCAGCTTCGGAGACAGGGGAAATCAGCCCCAGCATTTT. It specifies CASSFGDRGNQPQHF.

This chain connects TRBV6-6 to TRBJ1-2; a weak D match, TRBD1 (5 bases). Germline CDR1 and CDR2: MNHNY and SVGAGI (reference sequence). This CDR3 contains 16 residues. The V end was cut by 6 bases, the J end by 0 bases, with 17 bases between. This CDR3 is CASSHGNRLPNYGYTF. The CDR3 region has the DNA TGTGCCAGCAGCCACGGGAACAGGCTGCCTAACTATGGCTACACCTTC.

This chain links TRBV7-9 with TRBJ2-5; D remains ambiguous. The V gene lost 6 bases and the J gene lost 2 bases, with 4 bases spanning the gap. The CDR3 contains 11 residues. CDR1 SEHNR and CDR2 FQNEAQ come from the germline V gene (reference sequence). CDR3 amino acids: CASRKQETQYF. The CDR3 nucleotides are TGTGCCAGCAGAAAACAAGAGACCCAGTACTTC. The entire variable domain, with the rest obtained from reference TRBV7-9 and TRBJ2-5, is as follows: DTGVSQNPRHKITKRGQNVTFRCDPISEHNRLYWYRQTLGQGPEFLTYFQNEAQLEKSRLLSDRFSAERPKGSFSTLEIQRTEQGDSAMYLCASRKQETQYFGPGTRLLVL.

Concerning this clone: Other nucleotide sequences in the sample specify the same CDR3. The chain recombines TRBV18 with TRBJ1-2; D is uncertain. This CDR3 is built from 13 residues. Per germline, CDR1 KGHSH and CDR2 LQKENI. Trimming stripped 0 bases from V and 4 bases from J, with 6 bases between. The CDR3 DNA reads as TGTGCCAGCTCACCACCGTCAGTCTATGGCTACACCTTC. Residues: CASSPPSVYGYTF.